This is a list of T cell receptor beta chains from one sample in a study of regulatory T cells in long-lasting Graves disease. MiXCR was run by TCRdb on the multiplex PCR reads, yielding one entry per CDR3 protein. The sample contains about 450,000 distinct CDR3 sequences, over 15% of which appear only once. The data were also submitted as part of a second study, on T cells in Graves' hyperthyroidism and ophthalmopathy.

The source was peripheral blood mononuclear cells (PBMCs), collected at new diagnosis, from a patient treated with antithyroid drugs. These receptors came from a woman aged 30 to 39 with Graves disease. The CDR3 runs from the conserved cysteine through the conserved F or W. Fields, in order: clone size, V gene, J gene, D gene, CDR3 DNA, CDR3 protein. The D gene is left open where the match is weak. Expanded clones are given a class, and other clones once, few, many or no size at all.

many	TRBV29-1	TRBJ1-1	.	TGCAGCGTTGTGTCCAGGGCGATCACTGAAGCTTTCTTT	CSVVSRAITEAFF
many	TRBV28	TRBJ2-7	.	TGTGCCAGCAGTTTTGAGCTTTCCTACGAGCAGTACTTC	CASSFELSYEQYF
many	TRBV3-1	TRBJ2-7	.	TGTGCCAGCAGCCTTCCAACTGGGGGGGCGGAGCAGTACTTC	CASSLPTGGAEQYF
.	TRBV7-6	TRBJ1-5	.	TGTGCCAGCGCGCGAGATCTGGGCAATCAGCCCCAGCATTTT	CASARDLGNQPQHF
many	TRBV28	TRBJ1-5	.	TGTGCCAGCAGTATAGAGACTCAGCCCCAGCATTTT	CASSIETQPQHF
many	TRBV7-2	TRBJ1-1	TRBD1	TGTGCCAGCAGCTTACTAGCAGGGGGAGACACTGAAGCTTTCTTT	CASSLLAGGDTEAFF
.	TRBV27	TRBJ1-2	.	TGTGCCAGCAGACATCCGGGGGCCTCTTACGGCTACACCTTC	CASRHPGASYGYTF
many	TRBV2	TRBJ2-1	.	TGTGCCAGCGGAAGGGGGGACTTTCCCTACAATGAGCAGTTCTTC	CASGRGDFPYNEQFF
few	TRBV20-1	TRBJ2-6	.	TGCAGTGCTAGAGAAGACGGGACCTCTGGGGCCAACGTCCTGACTTTC	CSAREDGTSGANVLTF
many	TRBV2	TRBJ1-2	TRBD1	TGTGCCAGCAGTGAATGGACAGGAAAAAACTATGGCTACACCTTC	CASSEWTGKNYGYTF
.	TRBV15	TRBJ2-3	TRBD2	TGTGCCACCAGCAGAGAGGGGGGGACGCAGTATTTT	CATSREGGTQYF
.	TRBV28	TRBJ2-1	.	TGTGCCAGCGAAAATATTAGGGCAGACAATGAGCAGTTCTTC	CASENIRADNEQFF
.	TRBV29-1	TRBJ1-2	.	TGCAGCGCGGACCTGAGGCCCTACTATGGCTACACCTTC	CSADLRPYYGYTF
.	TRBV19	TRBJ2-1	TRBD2	TGTGCCAGTAGTTTCCAGCGGGAATACAATGAGCAGTTCTTC	CASSFQREYNEQFF
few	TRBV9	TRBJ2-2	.	TGTGCCAGCGAATCGACTGGGGAGCTGTTTTTT	CASESTGELFF
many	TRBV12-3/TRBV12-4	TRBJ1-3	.	TGTGCCAGCAGTTTAGGGGTTTCTGGAAACACCATATATTTT	CASSLGVSGNTIYF
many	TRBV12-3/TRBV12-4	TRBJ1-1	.	TGTGCCAGTTGGGGTAAACCGACGGTGCCGAACACTGAAGCTTTCTTT	CASWGKPTVPNTEAFF
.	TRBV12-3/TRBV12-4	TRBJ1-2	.	TGTGCCAGCAGACCCGGAAGCAGGGAAGCCTATGGCTACACCTTC	CASRPGSREAYGYTF
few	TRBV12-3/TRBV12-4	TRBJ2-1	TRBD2	TGTGCCATCAACGGAGCGGGGCTGAATGAGCAGTTCTTC	CAINGAGLNEQFF
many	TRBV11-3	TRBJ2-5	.	TGTGCCAGCAGCCTCGGGGGCCACCTTCAAGAGACCCAGTACTTC	CASSLGGHLQETQYF
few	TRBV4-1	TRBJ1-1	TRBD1	TGCGCCAGCAGCCAAAAAACCGGGACAGGGAACACTGAAGCTTTCTTT	CASSQKTGTGNTEAFF
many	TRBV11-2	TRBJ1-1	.	TGTGCCAGCATGTGGGCGAACATTAACACTGAAGCTTTCTTT	CASMWANINTEAFF
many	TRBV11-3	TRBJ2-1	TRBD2	TGTGCCAGCAGCTTCGATACTAGCGCCGGTGAGCAGTTCTTC	CASSFDTSAGEQFF
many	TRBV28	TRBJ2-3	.	TGTGCCAGCAAGAAGGGGGGGAGCACAGATACGCAGTATTTT	CASKKGGSTDTQYF
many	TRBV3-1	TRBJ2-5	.	TGTGCCAGCAGCCAGGACGGAAAGACCCAGTACTTC	CASSQDGKTQYF
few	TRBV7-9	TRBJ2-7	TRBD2	TGTGCCAGCAGCTTAGGTGTGACTAGCGTTTTCTTC	CASSLGVTSVFF
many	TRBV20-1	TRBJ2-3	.	TGCAGTGCTAGAGATCGGTCAGGGCGAAGCACAGATACGCAGTATTTT	CSARDRSGRSTDTQYF
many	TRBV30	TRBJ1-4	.	TGTGCCAGTTCACTGGGGAAAATTGGTGAAAAACTGTTTTTT	CASSLGKIGEKLFF
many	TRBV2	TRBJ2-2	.	TGTGCCAGCAGAGCGGGACAGATTAACACCGGGGAGCTGTTTTTT	CASRAGQINTGELFF
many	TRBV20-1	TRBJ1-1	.	TGCAGTGCTAGAGATAGTATGTCCCCAGCTTTCTTT	CSARDSMSPAFF
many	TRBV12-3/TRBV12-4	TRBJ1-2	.	TGTGCCAGCAGTTTCCTGAAAGGGGTAGGCTACACCTTC	CASSFLKGVGYTF
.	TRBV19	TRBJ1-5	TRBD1	TGTGCCAGTAGTATCACAGGGGGCGGACAGCCCCAGCATTTT	CASSITGGGQPQHF
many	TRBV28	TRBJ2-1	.	TGTGCCAGCAGTGCGGGCGGAAGCTCCTACAATGAGCAGTTCTTC	CASSAGGSSYNEQFF
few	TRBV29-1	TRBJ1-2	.	TGCAGCGTTGATACTGCTCCGCGAGGCTACACCTTC	CSVDTAPRGYTF
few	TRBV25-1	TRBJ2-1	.	TGTGCCAGCAGTGGAGAGTTGAGCTCCTACAATGAGCAGTTCTTC	CASSGELSSYNEQFF